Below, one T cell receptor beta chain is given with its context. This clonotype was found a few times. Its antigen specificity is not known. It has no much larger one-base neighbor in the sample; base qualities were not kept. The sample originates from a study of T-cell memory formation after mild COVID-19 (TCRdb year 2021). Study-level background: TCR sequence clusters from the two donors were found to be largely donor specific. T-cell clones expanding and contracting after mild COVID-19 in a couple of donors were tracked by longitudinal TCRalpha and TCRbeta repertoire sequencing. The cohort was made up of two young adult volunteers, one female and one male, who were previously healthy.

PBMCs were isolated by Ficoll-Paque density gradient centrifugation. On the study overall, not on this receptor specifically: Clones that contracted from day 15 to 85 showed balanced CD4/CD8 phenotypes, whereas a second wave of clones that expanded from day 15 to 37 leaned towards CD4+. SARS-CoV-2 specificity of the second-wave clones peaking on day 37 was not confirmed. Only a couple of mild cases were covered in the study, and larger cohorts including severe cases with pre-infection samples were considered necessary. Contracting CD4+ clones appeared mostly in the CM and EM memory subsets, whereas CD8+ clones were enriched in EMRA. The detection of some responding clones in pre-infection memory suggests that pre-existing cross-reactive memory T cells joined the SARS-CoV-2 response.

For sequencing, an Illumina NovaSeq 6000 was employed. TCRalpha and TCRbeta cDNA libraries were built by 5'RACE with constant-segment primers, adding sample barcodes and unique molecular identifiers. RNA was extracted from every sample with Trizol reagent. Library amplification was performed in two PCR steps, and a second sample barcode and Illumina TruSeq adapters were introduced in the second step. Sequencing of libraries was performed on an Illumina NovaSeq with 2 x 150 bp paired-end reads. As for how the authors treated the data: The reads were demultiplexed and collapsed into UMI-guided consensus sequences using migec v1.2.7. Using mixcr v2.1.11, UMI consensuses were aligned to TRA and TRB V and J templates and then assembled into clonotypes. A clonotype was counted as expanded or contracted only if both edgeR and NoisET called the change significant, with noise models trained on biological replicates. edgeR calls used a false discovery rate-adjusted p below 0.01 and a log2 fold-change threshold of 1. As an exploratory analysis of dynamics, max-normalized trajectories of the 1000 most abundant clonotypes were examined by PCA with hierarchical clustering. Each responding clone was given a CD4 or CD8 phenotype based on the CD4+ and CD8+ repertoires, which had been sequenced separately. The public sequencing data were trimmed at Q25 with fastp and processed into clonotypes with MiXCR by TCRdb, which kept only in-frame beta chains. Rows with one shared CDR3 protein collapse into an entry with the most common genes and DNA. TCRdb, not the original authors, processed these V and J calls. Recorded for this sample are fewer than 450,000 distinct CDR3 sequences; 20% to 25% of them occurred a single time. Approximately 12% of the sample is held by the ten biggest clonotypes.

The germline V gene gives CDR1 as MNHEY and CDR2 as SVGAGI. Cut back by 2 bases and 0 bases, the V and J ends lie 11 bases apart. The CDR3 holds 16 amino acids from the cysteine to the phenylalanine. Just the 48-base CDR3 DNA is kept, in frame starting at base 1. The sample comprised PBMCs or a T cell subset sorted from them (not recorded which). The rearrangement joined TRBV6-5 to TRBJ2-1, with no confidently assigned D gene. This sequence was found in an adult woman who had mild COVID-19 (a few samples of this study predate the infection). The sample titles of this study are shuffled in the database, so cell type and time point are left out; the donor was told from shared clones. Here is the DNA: TGTGCCAGCAGTTACGACGGGCCCAGCTCCTACAATGAGCAGTTCTTC. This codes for CASSYDGPSSYNEQFF.